Each of the 18 T cell receptor beta chains below was sequenced from the same sample in a study of CD8 T cells in Susac syndrome. Random hexamers primed reverse transcription of 0.5 to 1 ug RNA. TCRdb re-derived calls from the immunoSEQ multiplex PCR reads in MiXCR, one entry per CDR3 protein. The sample records about 210,000 distinct CDR3 sequences, approximately 95% being singletons. The sample was CD4+ T cells from PBMCs. These receptors were collected from a human donor with multiple sclerosis.

The chain links TRBV29-1 to TRBJ1-5; TRBD1 matches 8 bases. There are 14 residues in the CDR3. Trimming took 5 bases from V and 5 from J; bases not matched to a gene: 8. CDR1 and CDR2 from the germline V gene are SQVTM and ANQGSEA. The CDR3 spells CSVQQGTGYQPQHF. For the CDR3, the DNA is TGCAGCGTTCAACAGGGGACAGGCTATCAGCCCCAGCATTTT.

This clonotype has just a few counts. The chain joins TRBV5-6 to TRBJ2-1; D gene unclear. The germline gives CDR1 SGHDT, CDR2 YYEEEE. Deletions cut 5 bases from V and 2 bases from J, with 14 bases between. The CDR3 is 15 residues long. This chain's CDR3 is CASSPGRGTYNEQFF. The DNA of the CDR3 is TGTGCCAGCAGTCCCGGACGCGGCACCTACAATGAGCAGTTCTTC.

The V and J genes are TRBV28 and TRBJ2-7; possibly TRBD1 for D (5 bases). The CDR3 is 14 residues long. Per germline, CDR1 MDHEN and CDR2 SYDVKM. Trimming left V 6 bases short and J 6 bases short, with 18 bases between. The CDR3 region is CASREDSSPREQYF. The CDR3 DNA follows: TGTGCCAGCAGAGAAGACAGTTCTCCCCGCGAGCAGTACTTC.

The chain couples TRBV27 to TRBJ2-1; TRBD2 is a possible D gene (5 bases). The CDR3 is 14 residues long. V dropped 4 bases and J dropped 2 bases, with 9 bases sitting between them. Germline V gene lookup returns CDR1 MNHEY and CDR2 SMNVEV (reference sequence). CDR3 region: CASSWRPPYNEQFF. CDR3 nucleotides: TGTGCCAGCAGTTGGAGGCCACCCTACAATGAGCAGTTCTTC.

The chain combines TRBV30 with TRBJ2-7; tentatively, D is TRBD2 (7 bases). The CDR3 spans 13 residues. Trimming removed 8 bases from V and 3 bases from J, with 17 bases in between. The germline V gene encodes CDR1 GTSNPN and CDR2 SVGIG (reference sequence). The DNA of the CDR3 is TGTGCCGCGCCTACGGGGGGCGTCTACGAGCAGTACTTC. It encodes CAAPTGGVYEQYF.

This chain connects TRBV6-5 to TRBJ1-4, with D unclear. The CDR3 has 14 amino acids. Germline lookup yields CDR1 MNHEY and CDR2 SVGAGI. With 0 bases removed from V and 8 bases from J, the gap between germline ends came to 10 bases. In nucleotides, the CDR3 is TGTGCCAGCAGTTACTCGGGTATCGGCGAAAAACTGTTTTTT. It yields the protein CASSYSGIGEKLFF.

This clonotype is a singleton in its sample. The chain uses TRBV29-1 and TRBJ2-5, with 7 bases matching TRBD2. Trimming took 7 bases from V and 5 from J; bases not matched to a gene: 7. The CDR3 runs 12 residues. Per the germline V gene, CDR1 is SQVTM and CDR2 is ANQGSEA. This CDR3 reads CSAHLGGETQYF. In DNA form, the CDR3 reads TGCAGCGCCCATCTCGGGGGGGAGACCCAGTACTTC.

The chain links TRBV12-3 or TRBV12-4 to TRBJ1-5, with 7 bases that match TRBD1. Germline trimming cut 8 bases from V and 2 bases from J; bases unmatched to any gene: 3. The CDR3 is made up of 13 amino acids. The chain's CDR3 is CASADRGNQPQHF. The DNA for the CDR3 is TGTGCCAGCGCAGACAGGGGCAATCAGCCCCAGCATTTT.

The chain employs TRBV12-3 or TRBV12-4 and TRBJ2-1, with 9 bases matching TRBD1. Trimming removed 3 bases from V and 4 bases from J; junction bases left unmatched: 7. This CDR3 has 16 amino acids. CDR3: CASSFSVGTGYNEQFF. CDR3 sequence (DNA): TGTGCCAGCAGTTTCTCCGTTGGGACAGGGTACAATGAGCAGTTCTTC.

The chain joins TRBV30 to TRBJ2-1, with D unresolved. Trimming pared 0 bases from V and 2 bases from J, leaving 8 bases between. The CDR3 sequence is 14 residues long. Germline CDR1 and CDR2: GTSNPN and SVGIG (reference sequence). The CDR3 region has the DNA TGTGCCTGGAGTGTAGGTTGGGCCTACAATGAGCAGTTCTTC. This gives the protein CAWSVGWAYNEQFF.

This chain joins TRBV12-3 or TRBV12-4 and TRBJ2-7, with D uncertain. This CDR3 comprises 14 residues. V was cut by 5 bases and J by 9 bases, with 20 bases left in between. CDR3 in DNA: TGTGCCAGCAGTCGTTCAGACGCCTTCGCTTGGCAGTACTTC. It encodes CASSRSDAFAWQYF.

V and J are TRBV4-2 and TRBJ1-2; no clear D gene. Per the germline V gene, CDR1 is LGHNA and CDR2 is YNFKEQ. The CDR3 contains 13 residues. The ends were cut back, 4 bases at V and 5 bases at J, with 11 bases in the middle. The CDR3 coding sequence is TGTGCCAGCAGCCCATGGGCAGAATATGGCTACACCTTC. Protein product: CASSPWAEYGYTF.

The rearrangement links TRBV7-3 to TRBJ2-1; a weak D match, TRBD1 (7 bases). This CDR3 comprises 16 residues. The V and J ends lost 2 bases and 8 bases respectively, with 19 bases between them. Germline V gene sequence: CDR1 SGHTA, CDR2 FQGTGA. The CDR3 DNA reads TGTGCCAGCAGCTTAGGCCGAGGAGGGGGCTTCGATGAGCAGTTCTTC. It yields the protein CASSLGRGGGFDEQFF.

The genes are TRBV5-5 and TRBJ2-5, with no clear D. Looked up from germline, CDR1 is SGHKS and CDR2 is YYEKEE (reference sequence). The CDR3 is 13 residues long. Trimming shortened V by 4 bases and J by 5 bases, and 12 bases separated the two germline ends. The CDR3 bases are TGTGCCAGCAGCCACCGGCAACTGGAGACCCAGTACTTC. Amino acid sequence: CASSHRQLETQYF.

This clonotype was recorded only once. The chain employs TRBV3-1 and TRBJ2-7; D is unclear. Germline lookup yields CDR1 LGHDT and CDR2 YNNKEL (reference sequence). The CDR3 spans 14 residues. V was clipped by 0 bases and J by 3 bases, with 9 bases between them. CDR3 amino acids: CASSQDRLNYEQYF. The CDR3 coding sequence is TGTGCCAGCAGCCAAGATAGGCTCAACTACGAGCAGTACTTC.

The chain couples TRBV3-1 to TRBJ2-6, with no clear D. Germline assignment: CDR1 LGHDT and CDR2 YNNKEL (reference sequence). The V end was cut by 4 bases, the J end by 0 bases, with 13 bases between. This CDR3 region has 17 residues. The DNA of the CDR3 is TGTGCCAGCAGCCGCGACCCGTCCCCCTCTGGGGCCAACGTCCTGACTTTC. Translated: CASSRDPSPSGANVLTF.

This clonotype showed up just once. V gene TRBV3-1 combines with J gene TRBJ2-5, with a possible D match to TRBD1 (6 bases). CDR1 is LGHDT and CDR2 is YNNKEL in the germline V gene (reference sequence). Trimming left V 0 bases short and J 2 bases short, with 13 bases between. This CDR3 has 16 residues. In DNA, the CDR3 is TGTGCCAGCAGCCAAGATAACGTCGGACAGCAAGAGACCCAGTACTTC. Translating gives CASSQDNVGQQETQYF.

The CDR3 nucleotides read TGTGCCAGCAGTTTGCCCAGAGGCTACGAGCAGTACTTC. This codes for CASSLPRGYEQYF. This chain connects TRBV28 to TRBJ2-7; D gene unclear. The CDR3 is 13 amino acids. Trimming took off 3 bases at V and 3 bases at J, with 9 bases between the two ends. Germline lookup yields CDR1 MDHEN and CDR2 SYDVKM. The full variable domain, completed using reference TRBV28 and TRBJ2-7, is DVKVTQSSRYLVKRTGEKVFLECVQDMDHENMFWYRQDPGLGLRLIYFSYDVKMKEKGDIPEGYSVSREKKERFSLILESASTNQTSMYLCASSLPRGYEQYFGPGTRLTVT.